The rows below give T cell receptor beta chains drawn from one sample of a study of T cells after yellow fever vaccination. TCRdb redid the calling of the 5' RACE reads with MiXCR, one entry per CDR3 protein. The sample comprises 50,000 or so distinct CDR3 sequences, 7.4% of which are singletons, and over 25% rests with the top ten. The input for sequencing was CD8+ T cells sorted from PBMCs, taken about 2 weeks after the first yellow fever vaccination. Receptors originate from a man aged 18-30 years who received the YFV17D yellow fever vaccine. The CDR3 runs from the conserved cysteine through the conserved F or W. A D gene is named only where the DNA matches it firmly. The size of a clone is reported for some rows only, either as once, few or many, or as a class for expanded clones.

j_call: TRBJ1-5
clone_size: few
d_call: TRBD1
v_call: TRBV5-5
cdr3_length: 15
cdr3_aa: CASRQGQGQNQPQHF
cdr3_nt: TGTGCCAGCAGACAAGGACAGGGCCAAAATCAGCCCCAGCATTTT

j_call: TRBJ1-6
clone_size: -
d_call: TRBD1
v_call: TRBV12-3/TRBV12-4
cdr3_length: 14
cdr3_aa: CASTDRGSNSPLHF
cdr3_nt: TGTGCCAGCACGGACAGGGGGTCTAATTCACCCCTCCACTTT

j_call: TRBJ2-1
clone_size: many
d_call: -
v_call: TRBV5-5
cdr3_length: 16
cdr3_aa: CASSLEQGPFYNEQFF
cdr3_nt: TGTGCCAGCAGCTTGGAACAGGGCCCCTTCTACAATGAGCAGTTCTTC

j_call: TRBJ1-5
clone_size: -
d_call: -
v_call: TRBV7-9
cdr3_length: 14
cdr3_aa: CASSLSASNQPQHF
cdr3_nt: TGTGCCAGCAGCTTATCAGCAAGCAATCAGCCCCAGCATTTT

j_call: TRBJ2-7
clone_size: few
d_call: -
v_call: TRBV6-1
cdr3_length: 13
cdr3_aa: CASSDRGAYEQYF
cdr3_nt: TGTGCCAGCAGTGACAGGGGAGCCTACGAGCAGTACTTC

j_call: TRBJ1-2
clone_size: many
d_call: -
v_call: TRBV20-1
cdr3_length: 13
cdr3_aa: CSARGQANYGYTF
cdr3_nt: TGCAGTGCTAGAGGACAGGCGAACTATGGCTACACCTTC

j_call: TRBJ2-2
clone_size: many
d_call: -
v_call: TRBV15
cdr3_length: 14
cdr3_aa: CATSAQQGAGELFF
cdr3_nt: TGTGCCACCAGCGCCCAACAGGGAGCCGGGGAGCTGTTTTTT

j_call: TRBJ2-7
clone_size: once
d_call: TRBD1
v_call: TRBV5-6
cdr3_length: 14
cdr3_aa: CAISPGPGGYEQYF
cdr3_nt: TGTGCCATCAGCCCCGGGCCAGGGGGCTACGAGCAGTACTTC

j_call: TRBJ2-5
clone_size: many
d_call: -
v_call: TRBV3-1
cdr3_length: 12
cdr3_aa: CASSPEEETQYF
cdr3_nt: TGTGCCAGCAGTCCAGAAGAAGAGACCCAGTACTTC

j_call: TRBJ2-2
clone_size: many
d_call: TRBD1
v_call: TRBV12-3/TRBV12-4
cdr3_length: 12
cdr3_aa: CASSPGTVELFF
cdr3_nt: TGTGCCAGCAGTCCCGGGACAGTAGAGCTGTTTTTT

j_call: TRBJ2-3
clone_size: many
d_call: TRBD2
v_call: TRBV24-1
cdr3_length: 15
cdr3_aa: CATSVLAGASDTQYF
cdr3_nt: TGTGCCACCAGTGTGTTAGCGGGGGCTTCAGATACGCAGTATTTT

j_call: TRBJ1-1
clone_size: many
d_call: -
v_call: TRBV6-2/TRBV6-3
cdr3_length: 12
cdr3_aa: CASSSPEVLAFF
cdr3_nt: TGTGCCAGCAGTTCACCAGAGGTGTTGGCTTTCTTT

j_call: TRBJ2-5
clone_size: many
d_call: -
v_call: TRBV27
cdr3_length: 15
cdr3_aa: CASSLGGGARETQYF
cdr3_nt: TGTGCCAGCAGTTTAGGCGGTGGGGCTAGAGAGACCCAGTACTTC

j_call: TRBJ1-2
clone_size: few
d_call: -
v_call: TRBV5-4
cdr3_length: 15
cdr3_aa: CASSLQGEKAYGYTF
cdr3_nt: TGTGCCAGCAGCTTACAGGGAGAAAAGGCTTATGGCTACACCTTC

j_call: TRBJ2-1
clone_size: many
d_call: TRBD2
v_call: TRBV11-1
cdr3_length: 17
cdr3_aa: CASTSSRGGAAYNEQFF
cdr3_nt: TGTGCCAGCACCTCTAGCCGGGGGGGGGCAGCCTACAATGAGCAGTTCTTC

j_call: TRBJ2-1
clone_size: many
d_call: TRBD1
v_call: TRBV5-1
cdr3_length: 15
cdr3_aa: CASSLDQGVKNEQFF
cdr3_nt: TGCGCCAGCAGCTTGGATCAGGGGGTCAAAAATGAGCAGTTCTTC

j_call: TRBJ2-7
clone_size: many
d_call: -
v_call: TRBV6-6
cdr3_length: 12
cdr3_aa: CASSQTGTEQYF
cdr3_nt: TGTGCCAGCAGCCAGACAGGTACCGAGCAGTACTTC

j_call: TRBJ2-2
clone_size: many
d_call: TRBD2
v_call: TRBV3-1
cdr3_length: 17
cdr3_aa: CASSPRTSGISTGELFF
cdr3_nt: TGTGCCAGCAGCCCGAGAACTAGCGGGATATCTACCGGGGAGCTGTTTTTT

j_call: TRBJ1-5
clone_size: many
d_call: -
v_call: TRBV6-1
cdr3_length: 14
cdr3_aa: CASRLRARNQPQHF
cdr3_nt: TGTGCCAGCAGGCTCAGGGCTCGCAATCAGCCCCAGCATTTT

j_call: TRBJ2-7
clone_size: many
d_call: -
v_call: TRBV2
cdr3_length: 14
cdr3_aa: CASSEALNPVEQYF
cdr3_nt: TGTGCCAGCAGTGAAGCGCTTAACCCCGTTGAGCAGTACTTC

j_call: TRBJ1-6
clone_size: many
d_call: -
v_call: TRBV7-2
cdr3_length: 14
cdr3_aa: CASNVHSLNSPLHF
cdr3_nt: TGTGCCAGCAATGTACACAGCTTAAATTCACCCCTCCACTTT

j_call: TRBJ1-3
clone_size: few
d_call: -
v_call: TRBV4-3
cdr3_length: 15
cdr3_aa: CASSQDRAAPGTIYF
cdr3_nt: TGCGCCAGCAGCCAAGACAGGGCTGCCCCGGGGACCATATATTTT

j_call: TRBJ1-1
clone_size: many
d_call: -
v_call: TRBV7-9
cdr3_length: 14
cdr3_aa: CASSLNPPNTEAFF
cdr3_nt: TGTGCCAGCAGCTTAAACCCCCCGAACACTGAAGCTTTCTTT

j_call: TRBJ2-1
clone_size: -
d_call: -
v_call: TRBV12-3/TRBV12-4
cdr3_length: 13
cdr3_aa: CASSPGLSNEQFF
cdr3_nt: TGTGCCAGCAGTCCGGGACTTTCCAATGAGCAGTTCTTC

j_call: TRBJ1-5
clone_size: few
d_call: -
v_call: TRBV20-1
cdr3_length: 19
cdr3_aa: CSARDRGPGNTLSNQPQHF
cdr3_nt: TGCAGTGCTAGAGATAGGGGACCGGGAAACACGTTGAGCAATCAGCCCCAGCATTTT

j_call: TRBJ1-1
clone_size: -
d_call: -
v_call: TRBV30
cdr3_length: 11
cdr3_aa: CAWSVLVEAFF
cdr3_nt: TGTGCCTGGAGTGTACTAGTTGAAGCTTTCTTT

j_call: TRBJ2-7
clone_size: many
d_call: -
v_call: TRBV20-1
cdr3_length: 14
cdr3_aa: CSATRQRWSYEQYF
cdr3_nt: TGCAGTGCTACCAGACAGCGTTGGTCCTACGAGCAGTACTTC

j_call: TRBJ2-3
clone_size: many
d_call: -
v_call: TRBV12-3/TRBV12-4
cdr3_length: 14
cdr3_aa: CASITGLSTDTQYF
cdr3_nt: TGTGCCAGCATCACAGGGCTTAGCACAGATACGCAGTATTTT

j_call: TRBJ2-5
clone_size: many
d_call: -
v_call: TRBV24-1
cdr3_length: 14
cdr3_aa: CATSPGRGRETQYF
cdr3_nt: TGTGCCACCAGCCCAGGTAGGGGAAGGGAGACCCAGTACTTC

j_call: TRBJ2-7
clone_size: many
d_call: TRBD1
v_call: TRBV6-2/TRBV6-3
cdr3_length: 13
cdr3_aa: CASSLGQGSEQYF
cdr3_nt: TGTGCCAGCAGTTTGGGACAGGGAAGCGAGCAGTACTTC

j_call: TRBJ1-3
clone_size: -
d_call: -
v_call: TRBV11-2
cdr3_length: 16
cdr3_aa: CASSLVTWNGGNTIYF
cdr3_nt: TGTGCCAGCAGCTTAGTTACGTGGAACGGCGGAAACACCATATATTTT

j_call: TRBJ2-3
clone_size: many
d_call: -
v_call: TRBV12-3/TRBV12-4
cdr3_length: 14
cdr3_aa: CASSLVTATDTQYF
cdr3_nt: TGTGCCAGCAGTTTAGTGACAGCGACAGATACGCAGTATTTT

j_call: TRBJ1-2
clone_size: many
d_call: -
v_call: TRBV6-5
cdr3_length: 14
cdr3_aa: CASSYSTGTYGYTF
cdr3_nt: TGTGCCAGCAGTTACTCGACGGGGACCTATGGCTACACCTTC

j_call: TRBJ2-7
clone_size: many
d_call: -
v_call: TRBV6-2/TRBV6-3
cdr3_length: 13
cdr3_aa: CASSTGLAYEQYF
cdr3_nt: TGTGCCAGCAGTACAGGGTTGGCGTACGAGCAGTACTTC

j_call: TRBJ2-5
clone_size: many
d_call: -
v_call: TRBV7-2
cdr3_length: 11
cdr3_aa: CASTGRETQYF
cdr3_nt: TGTGCCAGCACCGGCCGGGAAACCCAGTACTTC

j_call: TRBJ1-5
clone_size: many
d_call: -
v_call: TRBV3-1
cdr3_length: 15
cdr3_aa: CASSQGLGSNQPQHF
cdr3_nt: TGTGCCAGCAGCCAAGGGCTAGGCAGCAATCAGCCCCAGCATTTT

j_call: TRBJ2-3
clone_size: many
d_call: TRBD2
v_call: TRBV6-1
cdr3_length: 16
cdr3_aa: CASSEVAGQPLFTQYF
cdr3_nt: TGTGCCAGCAGTGAAGTAGCGGGACAACCTTTATTTACGCAGTATTTT

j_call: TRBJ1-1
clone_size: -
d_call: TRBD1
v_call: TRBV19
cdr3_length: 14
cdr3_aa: CASSIIQGQAEAFF
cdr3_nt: TGTGCCAGTAGTATTATCCAGGGACAGGCTGAAGCTTTCTTT

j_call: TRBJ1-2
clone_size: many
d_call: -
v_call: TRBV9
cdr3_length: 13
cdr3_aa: CASSVDRLGGYTF
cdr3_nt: TGTGCCAGCAGCGTAGACAGGCTAGGCGGCTACACCTTC

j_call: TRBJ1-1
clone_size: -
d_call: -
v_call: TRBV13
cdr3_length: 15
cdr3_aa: CASSLGRAENTEAFF
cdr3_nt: TGTGCCAGCAGCTTAGGCCGGGCAGAGAACACTGAAGCTTTCTTT